These T cell receptor beta chains were read from a single sample in a study of T-cell reconstitution after alpha-beta-depleted transplantation in children. MiXCR, run by TCRdb on the PCR reads, gives a single entry per CDR3 protein. The table shows hundreds of thousands of distinct CDR3 sequences, with roughly 13% occurring only once. This material consisted of PBMCs, mostly from graft donor cells, taken 360 days after TCRalphabeta/CD19-depleted stem cell transplant. All receptors come from a male patient younger than 18 who had a stem cell transplant for acute myeloid leukemia, so the T cells may come from the graft donor. Each CDR3 is given with its conserved first and last residue. D genes are given only for firm matches. Expanded clones are given a class, and other clones once, few, many or no size at all.

d_gene: TRBD2; abundance: many; j_gene: TRBJ2-3; v_gene: TRBV11-2; CDR3aa: CASSFNPGLVADTQYF; CDR3nt: TGTGCCAGCAGCTTTAACCCGGGACTAGTCGCCGATACGCAGTATTTT
d_gene: TRBD1; abundance: many; j_gene: TRBJ2-4; v_gene: TRBV2; CDR3aa: CASSDRDRGEQYF; CDR3nt: TGTGCCAGCAGTGACAGGGACAGGGGGGAACAGTACTTC
d_gene: TRBD1; abundance: few; j_gene: TRBJ1-5; v_gene: TRBV6-1; CDR3aa: CASRAGTGMNQPQHF; CDR3nt: TGTGCCAGCAGAGCCGGGACAGGGATGAATCAGCCCCAGCATTTT
d_gene: TRBD2; abundance: few; j_gene: TRBJ2-7; v_gene: TRBV3-1; CDR3aa: CASSRGTITYEQYF; CDR3nt: TGTGCCAGCAGCCGCGGGACTATAACCTACGAGCAGTACTTC
d_gene: NA; abundance: NA; j_gene: TRBJ1-2; v_gene: TRBV12-3/TRBV12-4; CDR3aa: CASSLAGGYTF; CDR3nt: TGTGCCAGCAGTTTAGCCGGTGGCTACACCTTC
d_gene: TRBD2; abundance: many; j_gene: TRBJ2-1; v_gene: TRBV4-1; CDR3aa: CASSHARDYPYNEQFF; CDR3nt: TGCGCCAGCAGCCATGCTCGGGACTACCCCTACAATGAGCAGTTCTTC
d_gene: TRBD1; abundance: few; j_gene: TRBJ2-2; v_gene: TRBV7-8; CDR3aa: CASSKQGDTGELFF; CDR3nt: TGTGCCAGCAGTAAACAGGGGGACACCGGGGAGCTGTTTTTT
d_gene: NA; abundance: few; j_gene: TRBJ1-3; v_gene: TRBV4-3; CDR3aa: CASSKRGGVSGNTIYF; CDR3nt: TGCGCCAGCAGCAAGCGGGGCGGGGTGTCTGGAAACACCATATATTTT
d_gene: NA; abundance: few; j_gene: TRBJ2-7; v_gene: TRBV5-1; CDR3aa: CASSPEGLVHYEQYF; CDR3nt: TGCGCCAGCAGCCCCGAGGGCCTGGTGCACTACGAGCAGTACTTC
d_gene: NA; abundance: few; j_gene: TRBJ2-3; v_gene: TRBV25-1; CDR3aa: CASSESSGADTQYF; CDR3nt: TGTGCCAGCAGTGAATCAAGTGGGGCAGATACGCAGTATTTT
d_gene: TRBD2; abundance: NA; j_gene: TRBJ2-7; v_gene: TRBV7-7; CDR3aa: CASSLTSGRSEQYF; CDR3nt: TGTGCTAGCAGCTTAACCAGCGGGAGATCCGAGCAGTACTTC
d_gene: NA; abundance: many; j_gene: TRBJ2-7; v_gene: TRBV27; CDR3aa: CASSLSRGSYEQYF; CDR3nt: TGTGCCAGCAGTTTAAGCCGGGGGTCCTACGAGCAGTACTTC
d_gene: NA; abundance: many; j_gene: TRBJ2-7; v_gene: TRBV27; CDR3aa: CASSQNPGLGYEQYF; CDR3nt: TGTGCCAGCAGTCAAAATCCTGGACTGGGCTACGAGCAGTACTTC
d_gene: NA; abundance: few; j_gene: TRBJ2-7; v_gene: TRBV28; CDR3aa: CASITSGAHYEQYF; CDR3nt: TGTGCCAGCATCACGTCCGGGGCGCACTACGAGCAGTACTTC
d_gene: TRBD2; abundance: few; j_gene: TRBJ2-7; v_gene: TRBV11-1; CDR3aa: CASSGRLAGELSSYEQYF; CDR3nt: TGTGCCAGCAGCGGCCGGCTAGCGGGAGAGTTAAGTTCCTACGAGCAGTACTTC
d_gene: NA; abundance: NA; j_gene: TRBJ2-7; v_gene: TRBV28; CDR3aa: CASSFTRRPYEQYF; CDR3nt: TGTGCCAGCAGTTTTACACGTCGACCCTACGAGCAGTACTTC
d_gene: NA; abundance: many; j_gene: TRBJ1-6; v_gene: TRBV7-2; CDR3aa: CASSSLTRGNSPLHF; CDR3nt: TGTGCCAGCAGCTCGCTGACAAGGGGTAATTCACCCCTCCACTTT
d_gene: NA; abundance: few; j_gene: TRBJ2-7; v_gene: TRBV11-2; CDR3aa: CASSWGGGQEPYEQYF; CDR3nt: TGTGCCAGCAGCTGGGGAGGGGGACAGGAGCCCTACGAGCAGTACTTC
d_gene: TRBD2; abundance: NA; j_gene: TRBJ2-1; v_gene: TRBV15; CDR3aa: CATSRDIPGLAGGVRHNEQFF; CDR3nt: TGTGCCACCAGCAGAGATATCCCCGGACTAGCGGGAGGAGTAAGACACAATGAGCAGTTCTTC
d_gene: NA; abundance: NA; j_gene: TRBJ2-7; v_gene: TRBV12-3/TRBV12-4; CDR3aa: CASSYNRDEQYF; CDR3nt: TGTGCCAGCAGCTACAACAGGGACGAGCAGTACTTC
d_gene: NA; abundance: NA; j_gene: TRBJ2-7; v_gene: TRBV21-1; CDR3aa: CASSAYRGRYEQYF; CDR3nt: TGTGCCAGCAGCGCATACAGGGGACGGTACGAGCAGTACTTC
d_gene: NA; abundance: few; j_gene: TRBJ2-2; v_gene: TRBV20-1; CDR3aa: CSASASNTGELFF; CDR3nt: TGCAGTGCTAGCGCTTCGAACACCGGGGAGCTGTTTTTT
d_gene: TRBD2; abundance: few; j_gene: TRBJ2-1; v_gene: TRBV4-3; CDR3aa: CASSQEGTSGLGYNEQFF; CDR3nt: TGCGCCAGCAGCCAAGAAGGGACTAGCGGGCTGGGGTACAATGAGCAGTTCTTC
d_gene: NA; abundance: few; j_gene: TRBJ2-5; v_gene: TRBV5-1; CDR3aa: CASSLVVESGETQYF; CDR3nt: TGCGCCAGCAGCTTGGTAGTCGAGAGTGGGGAGACCCAGTACTTC
d_gene: TRBD1; abundance: NA; j_gene: TRBJ2-1; v_gene: TRBV11-3; CDR3aa: CASSPRTGGYNEQFF; CDR3nt: TGTGCCAGCAGCCCCAGGACAGGGGGCTACAATGAGCAGTTCTTC
d_gene: NA; abundance: NA; j_gene: TRBJ2-3; v_gene: TRBV20-1; CDR3aa: CCAGVGGGSGTDTQYF; CDR3nt: TGCTGTGCTGGAGTGGGTGGGGGAAGCGGCACAGATACGCAGTATTTT
d_gene: TRBD2; abundance: few; j_gene: TRBJ2-1; v_gene: TRBV30; CDR3aa: CAWSAKASGRNEQFF; CDR3nt: TGTGCCTGGAGCGCTAAGGCTAGCGGGAGGAATGAGCAGTTCTTC
d_gene: NA; abundance: NA; j_gene: TRBJ2-2; v_gene: TRBV28; CDR3aa: CASSSVAPSWGTGELFF; CDR3nt: TGTGCCAGCAGTTCAGTAGCACCCTCGTGGGGGACCGGGGAGCTGTTTTTT
d_gene: NA; abundance: few; j_gene: TRBJ2-7; v_gene: TRBV20-1; CDR3aa: CSARQVSSYEQYF; CDR3nt: TGCAGTGCCAGACAGGTCTCCTCCTACGAGCAGTACTTC
d_gene: TRBD1; abundance: few; j_gene: TRBJ2-5; v_gene: TRBV12-3/TRBV12-4; CDR3aa: CASSFRPGTGTQETQYF; CDR3nt: TGTGCCAGCAGTTTTAGACCCGGGACAGGGACCCAAGAGACCCAGTACTTC
d_gene: TRBD1; abundance: few; j_gene: TRBJ2-1; v_gene: TRBV7-2; CDR3aa: CASSLRAGTGNEQFF; CDR3nt: TGTGCCAGCAGCTTAAGAGCCGGGACAGGGAATGAGCAGTTCTTC
d_gene: NA; abundance: few; j_gene: TRBJ2-1; v_gene: TRBV20-1; CDR3aa: CSARDYRASRNEQFF; CDR3nt: TGCAGTGCTAGAGATTACCGGGCCTCCCGGAATGAGCAGTTCTTC
d_gene: TRBD1; abundance: NA; j_gene: TRBJ1-5; v_gene: TRBV18; CDR3aa: CASSPYGQVSNQPQHF; CDR3nt: TGTGCCAGCTCACCATATGGACAGGTCAGCAATCAGCCCCAGCATTTT
d_gene: TRBD2; abundance: many; j_gene: TRBJ2-1; v_gene: TRBV20-1; CDR3aa: CSAVPLADSYNEQFF; CDR3nt: TGCAGTGCAGTTCCTCTAGCGGACTCCTACAATGAGCAGTTCTTC
d_gene: TRBD2; abundance: few; j_gene: TRBJ2-7; v_gene: TRBV29-1; CDR3aa: CSVEETSGTYEQYF; CDR3nt: TGCAGCGTTGAAGAGACTAGCGGGACCTACGAGCAGTACTTC
d_gene: TRBD2; abundance: once; j_gene: TRBJ2-7; v_gene: TRBV7-3; CDR3aa: CASSLTTSSHEQYF; CDR3nt: TGTGCCAGCAGCTTAACGACTAGCTCCCACGAGCAGTACTTC
d_gene: NA; abundance: NA; j_gene: TRBJ1-4; v_gene: TRBV28; CDR3aa: CASSSSTEKLFF; CDR3nt: TGTGCCAGCAGTTCCTCCACTGAAAAACTGTTTTTT
d_gene: TRBD2; abundance: NA; j_gene: TRBJ2-7; v_gene: TRBV7-8; CDR3aa: CASSLWTSLLYEQYF; CDR3nt: TGTGCCAGCAGCCTATGGACTAGCCTCCTCTACGAGCAGTACTTC
d_gene: NA; abundance: few; j_gene: TRBJ2-2; v_gene: TRBV6-5; CDR3aa: CASSYSGGTTGELFF; CDR3nt: TGTGCCAGCAGTTACTCTGGCGGGACCACCGGGGAGCTGTTTTTT
d_gene: TRBD1; abundance: NA; j_gene: TRBJ2-2; v_gene: TRBV5-1; CDR3aa: CASSYSGGYTGELFF; CDR3nt: TGCGCCAGCAGCTATTCAGGGGGCTACACCGGGGAGCTGTTTTTT
d_gene: NA; abundance: many; j_gene: TRBJ2-1; v_gene: TRBV10-3; CDR3aa: CAVYSVGLMNNEQFF; CDR3nt: TGTGCCGTCTATTCGGTTGGGCTGATGAACAATGAGCAGTTCTTC
d_gene: TRBD2; abundance: NA; j_gene: TRBJ2-3; v_gene: TRBV20-1; CDR3aa: CSAMTSGTDTQYF; CDR3nt: TGCAGTGCTATGACTAGCGGCACAGATACGCAGTATTTT
d_gene: TRBD2; abundance: few; j_gene: TRBJ2-1; v_gene: TRBV7-8; CDR3aa: CASSSRLAAEFF; CDR3nt: TGTGCCAGCAGCTCGCGACTAGCGGCCGAGTTCTTC
d_gene: NA; abundance: NA; j_gene: TRBJ2-7; v_gene: TRBV20-1; CDR3aa: CSAREYYEQYF; CDR3nt: TGCAGTGCTAGGGAATACTACGAGCAGTACTTC
d_gene: TRBD2; abundance: NA; j_gene: TRBJ2-3; v_gene: TRBV2; CDR3aa: CASSEWDYAKTDTQYF; CDR3nt: TGTGCCAGCAGTGAGTGGGACTACGCCAAGACAGATACGCAGTATTTT
d_gene: TRBD2; abundance: few; j_gene: TRBJ2-5; v_gene: TRBV3-1; CDR3aa: CASSQGTSGSETQYF; CDR3nt: TGTGCCAGCAGCCAAGGGACTAGCGGGTCGGAGACCCAGTACTTC
d_gene: NA; abundance: many; j_gene: TRBJ2-7; v_gene: TRBV2; CDR3aa: CASSEPGAYEQYF; CDR3nt: TGTGCCAGCAGTGAACCCGGGGCCTACGAGCAGTACTTC
d_gene: NA; abundance: few; j_gene: TRBJ2-7; v_gene: TRBV18; CDR3aa: CASSLKRSYEQYF; CDR3nt: TGTGCCAGCTCACTTAAACGGTCCTACGAGCAGTACTTC
d_gene: TRBD2; abundance: many; j_gene: TRBJ2-3; v_gene: TRBV7-2; CDR3aa: CASSLGTSGTYTDTQYF; CDR3nt: TGTGCCAGCAGCTTAGGAACTAGCGGGACCTACACAGATACGCAGTATTTT
d_gene: TRBD2; abundance: NA; j_gene: TRBJ2-7; v_gene: TRBV4-3; CDR3aa: CASSHRTSGNYEQYF; CDR3nt: TGCGCCAGCAGCCACAGGACTAGCGGGAACTACGAGCAGTACTTC
d_gene: TRBD2; abundance: many; j_gene: TRBJ2-2; v_gene: TRBV28; CDR3aa: CAGTSGSYTGELFF; CDR3nt: TGTGCCGGGACTAGCGGGAGCTACACCGGGGAGCTGTTTTTT
d_gene: TRBD2; abundance: NA; j_gene: TRBJ2-1; v_gene: TRBV11-1; CDR3aa: CASSLVPSGRGKSYNEQFF; CDR3nt: TGTGCCAGCAGCTTAGTACCCAGCGGGAGGGGGAAATCCTACAATGAGCAGTTCTTC